This T cell receptor beta chain is drawn from a study of blood T cells in healthy people across ages. Broader study findings: Naive and antigen-experienced cells could not be conclusively compared, given unsorted PBMCs. Versus aged donors, long-lived donors had higher diversity and more naive CD4+ cells.

This clonotype was recorded at least ten times. Its antigen is unknown. Primed by a sample-barcoded 5' primer and a J-beta primer mix, a second PCR proceeded for about 7 to 11 cycles. Via MiXCR, TCRdb re-called the 5' RACE reads, giving one row per CDR3 protein. The data hold some 640,000 distinct CDR3 sequences, with about 28% observed a single time. CDR1 and CDR2 from the germline V gene are MNHNS and SASEGT. The V end lost 5 bases, the J end lost 5 bases, and 19 bases lay between the germline ends. CDR3 length: 15 residues. V usage is TRBV6-1 and J usage is TRBJ2-7; tentative D call: TRBD2 (6 bases). The sequencing sample was made of blood. This clonotype originated in a woman older than 75 in good health. DNA for the CDR3: TGTGCCAGCAGTTCGTTTAGGAGGGGCCGAGACGAGCAGTACTTC. Residues: CASSSFRRGRDEQYF.